This T cell receptor (beta chain) was recovered during a study of T cell changes during pregnancy in multiple sclerosis. TCRdb's copy holds only in-frame clones and misses some; the assay was immunoSEQ multiplex PCR. The sample shows around 56,000 clones, about 94% of them seen only once. In its sample, this clone was seen once. V was trimmed by 1 base and J by 0 bases, leaving 7 bases between them. This CDR3 is 16 amino acids long. Germline CDR1 SGHVS, CDR2 FNYEAQ. This chain joins TRBV7-6 and TRBJ2-6; D is ambiguous. This specimen was CD8+ T cells from peripheral blood mononuclear cells, taken after pregnancy. This receptor was taken from a female donor with multiple sclerosis, enrolled in a pregnancy study. DNA of the CDR3: TGTGCCAGCAGCTTAGACCCCGGCTCTGGGGCCAACGTCCTGACTTTC. It yields the protein CASSLDPGSGANVLTF.